Listed here are 24 T cell receptor beta chains from one sample, sequenced in a study of Graves' ophthalmopathy and Graves' hyperthyroidism. Researchers took RNA transcripts and amplified TCR beta CDR3 regions from them. An opening RT-PCR round employed HTBI primers and preceded a second-round multiplex PCR. TCRdb re-derived calls from the multiplex PCR reads in MiXCR, one entry per CDR3 protein. The sample holds about 700,000 distinct CDR3 sequences, 40% seen once. The sequencing sample was made of peripheral blood. These receptors all come from an adult man with Graves' ophthalmopathy.

The sample holds one count of this clonotype. The junction departs from the called germline gene at one end, perhaps through a read error. The V call is TRBV2, the J call TRBJ1-2; D remains ambiguous. The CDR3 contains 13 residues. Per the germline V gene, CDR1 is SNHLY and CDR2 is FYNNEI. CDR3 residues: CAISAGKIYGYTF. The CDR3 bases are TGCGCCATCAGTGCGGGCAAGATCTATGGCTACACCTTC.

The chain employs TRBV10-3 and TRBJ1-5; 8 bases are a match to TRBD1. CDR1 is ENHRY, CDR2 SYGVKD, per germline. With V trimmed by 4 bases and J by 7 bases, 9 bases remained unmatched. The CDR3 spans 15 residues. CDR3 sequence: CAISATGGAKQPQHF. The CDR3 DNA follows: TGTGCCATCAGTGCCACAGGGGGTGCGAAGCAGCCCCAGCATTTT.

This clonotype was recorded at least ten times. The genes are TRBV20-1 and TRBJ1-6; TRBD1 agrees at 9 bases. The ends lost 5 bases at V and 9 bases at J; junction bases unmatched: 5. The germline gives CDR1 DFQATT, CDR2 SNEGSKA (reference sequence). The CDR3 runs to 13 residues. The CDR3 bases are TGCAGTGCTCGGGACAGGGAGGTTTCACCCCTCCACTTT. Translating it yields CSARDREVSPLHF.

The table lists this clonotype with many counts. This chain links TRBV5-1 with TRBJ1-2; D possibly corresponds to TRBD1 (6 bases). The CDR3 spans 15 residues. Germline CDR1 is SGHRS and CDR2 is YFSETQ. Deletions cut 4 bases from V and 6 bases from J, with 19 bases between. The CDR3 sequence: CASSPDRAQKDGYTF. In DNA, the CDR3 is TGCGCCAGCAGCCCGGACAGAGCCCAGAAGGATGGCTACACCTTC.

The chain carries TRBV20-1 and TRBJ2-5; 12 positions match TRBD2. V was pared by 2 bases and J by 4 bases, with 5 bases of the junction left unmatched. The CDR3 extends over 15 amino acids. Germline V gene data show CDR1 as DFQATT and CDR2 as SNEGSKA (reference sequence). CDR3 in DNA: TGCAGTGCTAGAATGCTAGCGGGAGGGGGAGAGACCCAGTACTTC. The encoded protein is CSARMLAGGGETQYF.

Concerning this clonotype itself: This may arise from a read error, as a much more abundant clone is one base away. V and J are TRBV24-1 and TRBJ2-7; TRBD1 aligns across 7 bases. Losses at the gene ends were 12 bases for V and 3 bases for J; bases not matched to a gene: 7. This CDR3 region has 12 residues. CDR1 is KGHDR, CDR2 SFDVKD, per germline. In DNA form, the CDR3 reads TGTGCCGCCGTGGACAGGAGCTACGAGCAGTACTTC. This codes for CAAVDRSYEQYF.

About this clonotype: Given the absence of the conserved phenylalanine or tryptophan at the CDR3 end, a read error is likely. It is unclear where the CDR3 begins or ends on the DNA, so no DNA is shown, and the CDR3 is as TCRdb lists it. The CDR3: CASRYSDT. The J gene is TRBJ2-6, the V gene TRBV6-1. CDR1 MNHNS and CDR2 SASEGT come from the germline V gene. The CDR3 region is 8 residues in length, termini included.

This clonotype occurred many times. This CDR3 is CSARDYQGDYGYTF. Written as DNA, the CDR3 is TGCAGTGCTAGAGATTACCAGGGGGACTATGGCTACACCTTC. The genes are TRBV20-1 and TRBJ1-2, with 7 bases that match TRBD1. Germline-derived CDR1 and CDR2 are DFQATT and SNEGSKA (reference sequence). The CDR3 is 14 amino acids. J was trimmed by 3 bases and V by 0 bases; bases with no gene match: 4.

This clonotype was detected many times. This rearrangement joins TRBV11-2 to TRBJ2-7; 9 bases fit TRBD1. Trimming at V came to 7 bases and at J to 6 bases, leaving 13 bases not matched to a gene. Looked up from germline, CDR1 is SGHAT and CDR2 is FQNNGV. This CDR3 is 15 amino acids long. The CDR3 protein is CASTQRGDRASEQYF. The CDR3 nucleotides read TGTGCCAGCACCCAACGGGGGGACAGGGCCTCCGAGCAGTACTTC.

This chain connects TRBV7-2 to TRBJ1-6, with 9 nucleotides matching TRBD1. Per germline, CDR1 SGHTA and CDR2 FQGNSA. With V trimmed by 5 bases and J by 10 bases, 6 bases remained unmatched. CDR3 length: 14 amino acids. The CDR3 is CASSRDRVHSPLHF. The CDR3, as DNA: TGTGCCAGCAGCCGGGACAGGGTACACTCACCCCTCCACTTT. Combining the CDR3 with reference TRBV7-2 and TRBJ1-6 gives the whole variable domain GAGVSQSPSNKVTEKGKDVELRCDPISGHTALYWYRQSLGQGLEFLIYFQGNSAPDKSGLPSDRFSAERTGGSVSTLTIQRTQQEDSAVYLCASSRDRVHSPLHFGNGTRLTVT.

The chain employs TRBV25-1 and TRBJ1-2; D is ambiguous. The CDR3 contains 13 residues. Trimming shortened V by 7 bases and J by 1 base, and 10 bases separated the two germline ends. Germline values: CDR1 MGHDK, CDR2 SYGVNS. CDR3 amino acids: CASNGRINYGYTF. Here the CDR3 DNA reads TGTGCCAGCAATGGGAGAATTAACTATGGCTACACCTTC.

Concerning this clonotype itself: With a much larger clone just one base away, this may be a read error. V is TRBV15 and J is TRBJ2-7; a weak D match, TRBD1 (6 bases). Germline V gene sequence: CDR1 LNHNV, CDR2 YYDKDF (reference sequence). This CDR3 is built from 13 residues. As DNA, the CDR3 is TGTGCCACCATCAGAGTCAGAGGGGGCGAGCAGTACTTC. This translates into CATIRVRGGEQYF.

This clonotype appeared once. V and J are TRBV11-3 and TRBJ2-1; D is uncertain. Germline V gene sequence: CDR1 SGHNT, CDR2 YENEEA. Trimming stripped 5 bases from V and 6 bases from J, with 14 bases between. The CDR3 contains 14 residues. CDR3 loop: CASSPLASGNEQFF. CDR3 nucleotides: TGTGCCAGCAGCCCCCTCGCCTCGGGCAATGAGCAGTTCTTC.

The CDR3 DNA reads TGCAGTGCGAACACTTATGGCTACACCTTC. Translation: CSANTYGYTF. V gene TRBV20-1 combines with J gene TRBJ1-2; D remains unclear. Germline loops: CDR1 DFQATT, CDR2 SNEGSKA (reference sequence). V lost 6 bases to trimming and J lost 5 bases, with 7 bases between them. The CDR3 is 10 amino acids.

This clonotype was seen repeatedly, ten times or more. The chain employs TRBV29-1 and TRBJ2-5; 7 nucleotides match TRBD1. V dropped 7 bases and J dropped 1; count of bases not matched to a gene: 9. The CDR3 sequence is 14 residues long. Germline values: CDR1 SQVTM, CDR2 ANQGSEA. The CDR3 bases are TGCAGCGCTGACCTGACAGGGACCCAAGAGACCCAGTACTTC. It is translated as CSADLTGTQETQYF.

This chain joins TRBV9 and TRBJ2-7, with 8 nucleotides matching TRBD2. Germline trimming cut 5 bases from V and 0 bases from J; bases unmatched to any gene: 7. Germline lookup yields CDR1 SGDLS and CDR2 YYNGEE. There are 15 residues in the CDR3. CDR3 sequence (DNA): TGTGCCAGCAGTACATCGGGGGGGAACTCCTACGAGCAGTACTTC. This codes for CASSTSGGNSYEQYF.

This clonotype turned up a few times. The chain recombines TRBV2 with TRBJ2-6; no clear D. The germline V and J ends were trimmed by 3 bases and 4 bases, with 7 bases remaining between them. Germline V gene data show CDR1 as SNHLY and CDR2 as FYNNEI. This CDR3 has 14 residues. CDR3 loop: CASSELAGANVLTF. CDR3 DNA: TGTGCCAGCAGTGAGCTCGCAGGGGCCAACGTCCTGACTTTC.

There are many counts of this clonotype. J is TRBJ1-2 and V is TRBV7-9; D uncertain. The CDR3 is made up of 15 amino acids. The V gene lost 5 bases and the J gene lost 3 bases, with 16 bases spanning the gap. Germline V lookup: CDR1 SEHNR, CDR2 FQNEAQ (reference sequence). The CDR3 region is CASSPAGGKDYGYTF. The CDR3 DNA sequence: TGTGCCAGCAGCCCAGCTGGAGGAAAAGACTATGGCTACACCTTC.

This clonotype was observed at least ten times. V gene TRBV29-1 combines with J gene TRBJ1-1; TRBD1 might be the D (5 bases). Trimming pared 7 bases from V and 5 bases from J, leaving 17 bases between. Germline V gives CDR1 SQVTM, CDR2 ANQGSEA. CDR3 length: 13 residues. CDR3: CSAQAAGRTEAFF. CDR3 in DNA: TGCAGCGCCCAGGCCGCGGGGCGGACTGAAGCTTTCTTT.

This clonotype was counted ten times or more. The junction departs from germline at one end; a sequencing error may be responsible. J is TRBJ1-5 and V is TRBV24-1, with 7 bases matching TRBD1. The CDR3 is 13 residues long. CDR1 is KGHDR and CDR2 is SFDVKD in the germline V gene. The chain's CDR3 is CASSPDRDQPQHF. For the CDR3, the DNA is TGCGCCAGCAGCCCTGACAGGGATCAGCCCCAGCATTTT.

This clonotype was counted at least ten times. The genes are TRBV29-1 and TRBJ1-2, with D maybe TRBD1 (5 bases). In germline, CDR1 is SQVTM, CDR2 ANQGSEA. Between the trimmed V and J ends, which lost 4 bases and 7 bases, there was a span of 16 bases. CDR3 length: 13 amino acids. The CDR3 DNA is TGCAGCGTTGGGGGGACGACGTCGCGTGGCTACACCTTC. Translating gives CSVGGTTSRGYTF.

This clonotype was observed at least ten times. DNA for the CDR3: TGTGCCACCAGCAGAGATCCTGGGGCCAACGTCCTGACTTTC. Translating gives CATSRDPGANVLTF. The chain has TRBV15 and TRBJ2-6; D gene ambiguous. Looked up from germline, CDR1 is LNHNV and CDR2 is YYDKDF (reference sequence). The CDR3 runs 14 residues. Trimming took 0 bases from V and 2 from J, leaving 2 bases between them. Together with reference TRBV15 and TRBJ2-6, the CDR3 gives the full variable domain: DAMVIQNPRYQVTQFGKPVTLSCSQTLNHNVMYWYQQKSSQAPKLLFHYYDKDFNNEADTPDNFQSRRPNTSFCFLDIRSPGLGDTAMYLCATSRDPGANVLTFGAGSRLTVL.

The chain links TRBV20-1 to TRBJ2-5, with D possibly called TRBD1 or TRBD2 (7 bases each). Germline lookup yields CDR1 DFQATT and CDR2 SNEGSKA (reference sequence). Trimming shortened V by 4 bases and J by 2 bases, and 17 bases separated the two germline ends. The CDR3 is 15 residues long. The CDR3 coding sequence is TGCAGTGCTACCCAGCAGGGGGGGCGGCAAGAGACCCAGTACTTC. Its translation: CSATQQGGRQETQYF.

In the case of this clonotype: A read error may be the cause here, since a much bigger clone is one base away. V gene TRBV29-1 combines with J gene TRBJ1-2; TRBD1 is a possible D gene (5 bases). This CDR3 is 17 amino acids long. Trimming shortened V by 2 bases and J by 3 bases, and 22 bases separated the two germline ends. Germline assignment: CDR1 SQVTM and CDR2 ANQGSEA. The chain's CDR3 is CSVELAGRDARHYGYTF. CDR3 sequence (DNA): TGCAGCGTTGAACTGGCAGGGAGAGACGCCCGGCACTATGGCTACACCTTC.